The clone carrying this TCR beta chain has a handful of counts. The antigen remains undetermined. The TCR alpha and TCR beta cDNA libraries, bearing sample barcodes and UMIs, were generated by 5'RACE using constant-segment primers. A single record per CDR3 protein comes from TCRdb applying MiXCR to the 5' RACE reads. Here the sample spans 100,000 to 150,000 distinct CDR3 sequences, around 15% being singletons. The entry originates in a study of T-cell memory formation after mild COVID-19. Study-level background: Largely, the TCR clusters proved donor specific. Study-wide results and caveats: Nothing confirmed that second-wave clones peaking on day 37 were specific for SARS-CoV-2. The appearance of some responding clones in pre-infection memory suggested that cross-reactive memory joined.

CDR3 length equals 14 residues. The V end was cut by 4 bases, the J end by 1 base, with 9 bases between. Looked up from germline, CDR1 is KGHDR and CDR2 is SFDVKD. The sequenced sample consisted of PBMCs or a T cell subset sorted from them (not recorded which). The J gene is TRBJ2-5, the V gene TRBV24-1, with D perhaps TRBD1 (5 bases). The sequence was obtained from a man younger than 35 who had mild COVID-19 (a few samples of this study predate the infection). Cell type and time point are not known. This CDR3 reads CATSDQGGQETQYF. As DNA, the CDR3 is TGTGCCACCAGTGACCAGGGTGGCCAAGAGACCCAGTACTTC.